This T cell receptor (beta chain) was found in a study of T cells in Graves' hyperthyroidism and ophthalmopathy. Uncontrolled infection, other autoimmune disease, pregnancy or lactation led to exclusion. RNA transcripts served as the template for amplifying TCR beta CDR3 regions. When the TCR CDR3 underwent first-round RT-PCR, the HTBI primer set was used. TCRdb reprocessed the multiplex PCR reads via MiXCR and lists one record per CDR3 protein. The table has hundreds of thousands of distinct CDR3 sequences, around 38% seen once. The sequencing sample was made of blood. The clonotype comes from a man aged 18 to 30 with Graves' hyperthyroidism.

CDR3 residues: CASSQDWGPTNEKLFF. In DNA, the CDR3 is TGCGCCAGCAGCCAAGATTGGGGGCCTACTAATGAAAAACTGTTTTTT. The rearrangement joins TRBV5-1 to TRBJ1-4; the D gene is possibly TRBD1 (6 bases). The CDR3 spans 16 residues. The V end lost 4 bases, the J end lost 2 bases, and 15 bases lay between the germline ends. CDR1 and CDR2 (germline): SGHRS, YFSETQ. Full variable domain (missing parts from reference TRBV5-1 and TRBJ1-4): KAGVTQTPRYLIKTRGQQVTLSCSPISGHRSVSWYQQTPGQGLQFLFEYFSETQRNKGNFPGRFSGRQFSNSRSEMNVSTLELGDSALYLCASSQDWGPTNEKLFFGSGTQLSVL.